These T cell receptor beta chains were read from a single sample in a study of T cell changes during pregnancy in multiple sclerosis. The protocol was immunoSEQ multiplex PCR, while the TCRdb copy is restricted to in-frame clones and leaves out a portion. The data contain roughly 29,000 clones, 85% to 90% of them singletons. The sample was CD8+ T cells from peripheral blood mononuclear cells, taken before pregnancy. The receptors here all came from a female donor with multiple sclerosis, enrolled in a pregnancy study. The CDR3 runs from the conserved cysteine through the conserved F or W. Each record gives: clone size, J gene, V gene, D gene, CDR3 length, CDR3 DNA, CDR3 protein. A D gene is named only where the DNA matches it firmly. The listing skips clone size in some rows; elsewhere it reads once, few, many or a size class.

clone_size: -; j_call: TRBJ1-1; v_call: TRBV4-1; d_call: TRBD1; cdr3_length: 15; cdr3_nt: TGCGCCAGCAGCTGGAGGGACAGGGGAGACACTGAAGCTTTCTTT; cdr3_aa: CASSWRDRGDTEAFF
clone_size: -; j_call: TRBJ1-1; v_call: TRBV7-9; d_call: TRBD1; cdr3_length: 14; cdr3_nt: TGTGCCAGCAGACCAACAACAGGGGTCACTGAAGCTTTCTTT; cdr3_aa: CASRPTTGVTEAFF
clone_size: few; j_call: TRBJ2-7; v_call: TRBV6-1; d_call: TRBD2; cdr3_length: 15; cdr3_nt: TGTGCCAGCAGTGAAGAGTTAGCGGGGGCATACGAGCAGTACTTC; cdr3_aa: CASSEELAGAYEQYF
clone_size: few; j_call: TRBJ1-3; v_call: TRBV6-1; d_call: TRBD1; cdr3_length: 15; cdr3_nt: TGTGCCAGCAGTTCCGGACAGGGGGGTAGTAACACCATATATTTT; cdr3_aa: CASSSGQGGSNTIYF
clone_size: -; j_call: TRBJ1-4; v_call: TRBV2; d_call: -; cdr3_length: 16; cdr3_nt: TGTGCCAGCAGAAGAACGGGTTCCCCCTCTGGGGAAAAACTGTTTTTT; cdr3_aa: CASRRTGSPSGEKLFF
clone_size: -; j_call: TRBJ1-2; v_call: TRBV19; d_call: -; cdr3_length: 14; cdr3_nt: TGTGCCAGTAGTATCCTTCCGGGGTACTATGGCTACACCTTC; cdr3_aa: CASSILPGYYGYTF
clone_size: -; j_call: TRBJ2-5; v_call: TRBV29-1; d_call: TRBD1; cdr3_length: 14; cdr3_nt: TGCAGCGGAACCGGGACAGGGGGCCGGGAGACCCAGTACTTC; cdr3_aa: CSGTGTGGRETQYF
clone_size: -; j_call: TRBJ1-1; v_call: TRBV5-6; d_call: -; cdr3_length: 17; cdr3_nt: TGTGCCAGCAGCTCTGGCGCCTTGCGGGGGCTGAACACTGAAGCTTTCTTT; cdr3_aa: CASSSGALRGLNTEAFF
clone_size: -; j_call: TRBJ1-2; v_call: TRBV7-9; d_call: -; cdr3_length: 17; cdr3_nt: TGTGCCAGCAGTTCCCTTTTACAGGCGGATCCGCTATATGGCTACACCTTC; cdr3_aa: CASSSLLQADPLYGYTF
clone_size: -; j_call: TRBJ1-4; v_call: TRBV16; d_call: TRBD1; cdr3_length: 15; cdr3_nt: TGTGCCAGCAGCCACGCGCGGCAGGGGGATGAAAAACTGTTTTTT; cdr3_aa: CASSHARQGDEKLFF
clone_size: -; j_call: TRBJ2-7; v_call: TRBV5-5; d_call: -; cdr3_length: 14; cdr3_nt: TGTGCCAGCAGCCTCGCGGGGGCGCACTACGAGCAGTACTTC; cdr3_aa: CASSLAGAHYEQYF
clone_size: -; j_call: TRBJ1-1; v_call: TRBV9; d_call: TRBD1; cdr3_length: 19; cdr3_nt: TGTGCCAGCAGCGGACCCCGTCATACAGGGGTAGGTGGGAACACTGAAGCTTTCTTT; cdr3_aa: CASSGPRHTGVGGNTEAFF
clone_size: -; j_call: TRBJ1-2; v_call: TRBV5-6; d_call: -; cdr3_length: 13; cdr3_nt: TGTGCCAGCAGTTACGACAGAGACTATGGCTACACCTTC; cdr3_aa: CASSYDRDYGYTF
clone_size: -; j_call: TRBJ2-3; v_call: TRBV10-2; d_call: -; cdr3_length: 19; cdr3_nt: TGCGCCAGCAAACACGACGGGGATAGGGAAAGTGTAGAAACAGATACGCAGTATTTT; cdr3_aa: CASKHDGDRESVETDTQYF
clone_size: -; j_call: TRBJ1-6; v_call: TRBV27; d_call: TRBD1; cdr3_length: 18; cdr3_nt: TGTGCCAGCAGACAGGGGGCCCGTCCGAGCTCCTATAATTCACCCCTCCACTTT; cdr3_aa: CASRQGARPSSYNSPLHF
clone_size: -; j_call: TRBJ1-3; v_call: TRBV29-1; d_call: -; cdr3_length: 15; cdr3_nt: TGCAGCGTTGGCCTCACTTCCCGCTCTGGAAACACCATATATTTT; cdr3_aa: CSVGLTSRSGNTIYF
clone_size: medium-sized; j_call: TRBJ2-5; v_call: TRBV6-1; d_call: TRBD2; cdr3_length: 15; cdr3_nt: TGTGCCAGCAGCGAGACTAGCGGGGGCCAAGAGACCCAGTACTTC; cdr3_aa: CASSETSGGQETQYF
clone_size: -; j_call: TRBJ2-7; v_call: TRBV13; d_call: TRBD1; cdr3_length: 16; cdr3_nt: TGTGCCAGCAGCTCGATGACAGGGTTCTCTTTCTACGAGCAGTACTTC; cdr3_aa: CASSSMTGFSFYEQYF
clone_size: -; j_call: TRBJ2-7; v_call: TRBV6-4; d_call: -; cdr3_length: 15; cdr3_nt: TGTGCCAGCAGTGACTCAGGGGCGAGCTCCTACGAGCAGTACTTC; cdr3_aa: CASSDSGASSYEQYF
clone_size: -; j_call: TRBJ1-5; v_call: TRBV19; d_call: -; cdr3_length: 15; cdr3_nt: TGTGCCAGTAGTATAGATAACGGTAGCAATCAGCCCCAGCATTTT; cdr3_aa: CASSIDNGSNQPQHF
clone_size: -; j_call: TRBJ2-1; v_call: TRBV4-1; d_call: TRBD2; cdr3_length: 15; cdr3_nt: TGCGCCAGCAGCCACTGGACTAGCGGGGGGAATGAGCAGTTCTTC; cdr3_aa: CASSHWTSGGNEQFF
clone_size: -; j_call: TRBJ1-4; v_call: TRBV7-3; d_call: TRBD1; cdr3_length: 16; cdr3_nt: TGTGCCAGCCCTACGGACAGGGACATCCAGGATGAAAAACTGTTTTTT; cdr3_aa: CASPTDRDIQDEKLFF
clone_size: -; j_call: TRBJ2-1; v_call: TRBV4-1; d_call: -; cdr3_length: 17; cdr3_nt: TGCGCCAGCAGCCAGTACGGACAGTCGAGCTCCTACAATGAGCAGTTCTTC; cdr3_aa: CASSQYGQSSSYNEQFF
clone_size: -; j_call: TRBJ2-5; v_call: TRBV7-9; d_call: -; cdr3_length: 12; cdr3_nt: TGTGCCAGCAGCCCTCCGGAGGAGACCCAGTACTTC; cdr3_aa: CASSPPEETQYF
clone_size: -; j_call: TRBJ2-7; v_call: TRBV4-3; d_call: TRBD2; cdr3_length: 15; cdr3_nt: TGCGCCAGCAGCCAAGATAAGCGGGGGGCCTACGAGCAGTACTTC; cdr3_aa: CASSQDKRGAYEQYF
clone_size: -; j_call: TRBJ2-5; v_call: TRBV5-4; d_call: TRBD1; cdr3_length: 17; cdr3_nt: TGTGCCAGCAGCTGGGGGACAGGGGTAAGGGCGCAAGAGACCCAGTACTTC; cdr3_aa: CASSWGTGVRAQETQYF
clone_size: -; j_call: TRBJ2-3; v_call: TRBV4-1; d_call: TRBD2; cdr3_length: 15; cdr3_nt: TGCGCCAGCAGCCAAGACGGGGGGAACACAGATACGCAGTATTTT; cdr3_aa: CASSQDGGNTDTQYF
clone_size: -; j_call: TRBJ2-7; v_call: TRBV10-3; d_call: TRBD2; cdr3_length: 13; cdr3_nt: TGTGCCATCAGTGGGGCGGGGGTCGGCGAGCAGTACTTC; cdr3_aa: CAISGAGVGEQYF
clone_size: -; j_call: TRBJ1-2; v_call: TRBV27; d_call: TRBD1; cdr3_length: 13; cdr3_nt: TGTGCCAGCAGTTCAGACAGGGGACTCGGCTACACCTTC; cdr3_aa: CASSSDRGLGYTF
clone_size: -; j_call: TRBJ1-5; v_call: TRBV6-5; d_call: TRBD1; cdr3_length: 13; cdr3_nt: TGTGCCAGCAGGACAGGGGGAAATCAGCCCCAGCATTTT; cdr3_aa: CASRTGGNQPQHF
clone_size: -; j_call: TRBJ2-6; v_call: TRBV7-6; d_call: -; cdr3_length: 14; cdr3_nt: TGTGCCAGCAGCTTAGCGTCTAGGGCCAACGTCCTGACTTTC; cdr3_aa: CASSLASRANVLTF
clone_size: -; j_call: TRBJ1-2; v_call: TRBV5-5; d_call: -; cdr3_length: 17; cdr3_nt: TGTGCCAGCAGCTCCTCAGCTGCGCCAGGGGATGGTTCTGGCTACACCTTC; cdr3_aa: CASSSSAAPGDGSGYTF
clone_size: once; j_call: TRBJ2-3; v_call: TRBV9; d_call: TRBD2; cdr3_length: 16; cdr3_nt: TGTGCCAGCAGCGTAGGGACTAGCGGGCACACAGATACGCAGTATTTT; cdr3_aa: CASSVGTSGHTDTQYF
clone_size: -; j_call: TRBJ2-2; v_call: TRBV6-4; d_call: TRBD1; cdr3_length: 16; cdr3_nt: TGTGCCAGCAGTGACTCGGCCGGGACAGGGGCCGGGGAGCTGTTTTTT; cdr3_aa: CASSDSAGTGAGELFF
clone_size: -; j_call: TRBJ2-2; v_call: TRBV2; d_call: TRBD2; cdr3_length: 16; cdr3_nt: TGTGCCAGCAGTCTTACCGGCGGGGGGATCATCGGGGAGCTGTTTTTT; cdr3_aa: CASSLTGGGIIGELFF
clone_size: few; j_call: TRBJ1-2; v_call: TRBV6-5; d_call: TRBD1; cdr3_length: 14; cdr3_nt: TGTGCCAGCAGTTATGGGACAGATAGCTATGGCTACACCTTC; cdr3_aa: CASSYGTDSYGYTF
clone_size: -; j_call: TRBJ1-6; v_call: TRBV2; d_call: TRBD1; cdr3_length: 16; cdr3_nt: TGTGCCAGCAGGGGGACAGGTACCTCCTATAATTCACCCCTCCACTTT; cdr3_aa: CASRGTGTSYNSPLHF
clone_size: -; j_call: TRBJ1-1; v_call: TRBV14; d_call: -; cdr3_length: 15; cdr3_nt: TGTGCCAGCAGCCGTTTCGTAGGCGGGGCGACCCCAGCTTTCTTT; cdr3_aa: CASSRFVGGATPAFF
clone_size: -; j_call: TRBJ2-3; v_call: TRBV12-5; d_call: TRBD2; cdr3_length: 15; cdr3_nt: TGTGCTAGTGGTTTAGCGGGGGGATTCACAGATACGCAGTATTTT; cdr3_aa: CASGLAGGFTDTQYF
clone_size: -; j_call: TRBJ2-2; v_call: TRBV7-2; d_call: -; cdr3_length: 19; cdr3_nt: TGTGCCAGCAGCTTATTACCAGTTGGCCCTTACGCGAACACCGGGGAGCTGTTTTTT; cdr3_aa: CASSLLPVGPYANTGELFF
clone_size: -; j_call: TRBJ1-5; v_call: TRBV14; d_call: -; cdr3_length: 18; cdr3_nt: TGTGCCAGCAGGCTCGTCCGGGACGGAGCGGGAAGCAATCAGCCCCAGCATTTT; cdr3_aa: CASRLVRDGAGSNQPQHF
clone_size: -; j_call: TRBJ2-3; v_call: TRBV4-1; d_call: TRBD2; cdr3_length: 19; cdr3_nt: TGCGCCAGCAGCCAGCCACCCCCTAAACTAGCGGGGGGGCAGGGTACGCAGTATTTT; cdr3_aa: CASSQPPPKLAGGQGTQYF
clone_size: -; j_call: TRBJ2-7; v_call: TRBV19; d_call: -; cdr3_length: 11; cdr3_nt: TGTGCCAGTCAAGACGGGTACGAGCAGTACTTC; cdr3_aa: CASQDGYEQYF
clone_size: -; j_call: TRBJ2-1; v_call: TRBV2; d_call: -; cdr3_length: 16; cdr3_nt: TGTGCCAGCAGTGAAGCGCCCTTCCTAGGTAAAAATGAGCAGTTCTTC; cdr3_aa: CASSEAPFLGKNEQFF
clone_size: -; j_call: TRBJ1-1; v_call: TRBV15; d_call: -; cdr3_length: 14; cdr3_nt: TGTGCCACCAGGTCCGCGATCGAGCACACTGAAGCTTTCTTT; cdr3_aa: CATRSAIEHTEAFF
clone_size: -; j_call: TRBJ2-7; v_call: TRBV13; d_call: -; cdr3_length: 13; cdr3_nt: TGTGCCAGCAGCTTCCCGAGCTCCTACGAGCAGTACTTC; cdr3_aa: CASSFPSSYEQYF
clone_size: -; j_call: TRBJ2-7; v_call: TRBV27; d_call: TRBD1; cdr3_length: 14; cdr3_nt: TGTGCCAGCAGTTTAGACAGGGGTTCCTACGAGCAGTACTTC; cdr3_aa: CASSLDRGSYEQYF
clone_size: -; j_call: TRBJ1-1; v_call: TRBV11-2; d_call: -; cdr3_length: 15; cdr3_nt: TGTGCCAGCAGCCCCACCACAGGGACGAGCACTGAAGCTTTCTTT; cdr3_aa: CASSPTTGTSTEAFF